This T cell receptor beta chain comes out of a study of regulatory T cells in long-lasting Graves disease. Looking at the study overall: A definition of persistent Graves' disease required over 5 years of antithyroid drugs plus positive TSH receptor antibodies.

Study observations and caveats: Whereas approximately 950 public clonotypes were shared by new patients, persistent patients shared more, at 2,741. Limited sample numbers may have lowered accuracy. Under persistent disease, TRBV28, TRBJ1-2 and TRBJ2-5 were used preferentially.

Both iRepertoire HTBI primers and Arm-PCR of CDR3 regions were used to build the TCR beta libraries. TCRdb passed the multiplex PCR reads through MiXCR, listing each CDR3 protein once. The sample has approximately 690,000 distinct CDR3 sequences; 25% to 35% are singletons. Germline assignment: CDR1 SGHAT and CDR2 FQNNGV. J lost 4 bases, V lost 7 bases, and 9 bases had no gene match. The CDR3 contains 15 residues. Stated time point: persistent/refractory GD, antithyroid drugs over 5 years with positive TRAb. The authors made the TCR library using RNA they extracted from PBMCs. This clonotype was counted between two and nine times. Its antigen remains unidentified.

The chain carries TRBV11-2 and TRBJ2-2; TRBD1 aligns across 7 bases. Sequencing was performed on peripheral blood mononuclear cells (PBMCs), taken when the disease was refractory, from a patient treated with antithyroid drugs. The clonotype originates from a female donor with Graves disease. Here the CDR3 reads CASTYDRASTGELFF. The CDR3 nucleotides are TGTGCCAGCACGTATGACAGGGCGAGCACCGGGGAGCTGTTTTTT.